Listed below are T cell receptor beta chains from one sample, sequenced in a study of blood T cell repertoires in COVID-19. Only in-frame clones appear in the TCRdb table, and some are missing; sequencing was by immunoSEQ multiplex PCR. Of approximately 240,000 clones listed, around 90% are singletons. Material: PBMCs or T cells enriched from blood (not recorded which). The receptor source for this set is a young woman with acute COVID-19. The CDR3 runs from the conserved cysteine through the conserved F or W. The D gene is left open where the match is weak. The size of a clone is reported for some rows only, either as once, few or many, or as a class for expanded clones.

d_call: TRBD2
clone_size: NA
j_call: TRBJ2-2
v_call: TRBV28
cdr3_nt: TGTGCCAGCAGTTTATCTTTGGGACTAGCGGGAGAGACCGGGGAGCTGTTTTTT
cdr3_aa: CASSLSLGLAGETGELFF

d_call: NA
clone_size: NA
j_call: TRBJ1-5
v_call: TRBV7-3
cdr3_nt: TGTGCCAGCAGCTCAGGGCCGGGTCAGCCCCAGCATTTT
cdr3_aa: CASSSGPGQPQHF

d_call: TRBD2
clone_size: NA
j_call: TRBJ2-7
v_call: TRBV7-8
cdr3_nt: TGTGCCAGCAGCTTAGCAGTTGCGGGAGGAGGAAACGAGCAGTACTTC
cdr3_aa: CASSLAVAGGGNEQYF

d_call: NA
clone_size: NA
j_call: TRBJ2-2
v_call: TRBV7-3
cdr3_nt: TGTGCCAGCAGCTTATCCCGCGACACCGGGGAGCTGTTTTTT
cdr3_aa: CASSLSRDTGELFF

d_call: NA
clone_size: NA
j_call: TRBJ1-2
v_call: TRBV28
cdr3_nt: TGTGCCAGCATGAAGGAGAACGGGATCTATGGCTACACCTTC
cdr3_aa: CASMKENGIYGYTF

d_call: TRBD1
clone_size: NA
j_call: TRBJ1-2
v_call: TRBV24-1
cdr3_nt: TGTGCCACCAGTGACCCCCGGACAGGGGACGATGGCTACACCTTC
cdr3_aa: CATSDPRTGDDGYTF

d_call: TRBD2
clone_size: NA
j_call: TRBJ2-3
v_call: TRBV4-3
cdr3_nt: TGCGCCAGCAGCCCCCGACTAGCGGGTCAAGATACGCAGTATTTT
cdr3_aa: CASSPRLAGQDTQYF

d_call: NA
clone_size: NA
j_call: TRBJ2-3
v_call: TRBV6-1
cdr3_nt: TGTGCCAGCAGTACACAGGGTCGGACAGATACGCAGTATTTT
cdr3_aa: CASSTQGRTDTQYF

d_call: TRBD1
clone_size: NA
j_call: TRBJ1-1
v_call: TRBV7-6
cdr3_nt: TGTGCCAGCAGCTTAGCCAGGGGGTACGAGGTGGGTGAAGCTTTCTTT
cdr3_aa: CASSLARGYEVGEAFF

d_call: TRBD1
clone_size: NA
j_call: TRBJ1-2
v_call: TRBV29-1
cdr3_nt: TGCAGCGTTGACAGGGGGGCGCAAGGCTACACCTTC
cdr3_aa: CSVDRGAQGYTF

d_call: NA
clone_size: NA
j_call: TRBJ1-1
v_call: TRBV10-3
cdr3_nt: TGTGCCATCAGTGGACAGGAGAACACTGAAGCTTTCTTT
cdr3_aa: CAISGQENTEAFF

d_call: TRBD2
clone_size: NA
j_call: TRBJ2-5
v_call: TRBV6-5
cdr3_nt: TGTGCCAGCAGTTACTCCGCGGGAGGAGAGACCCAGTACTTC
cdr3_aa: CASSYSAGGETQYF

d_call: NA
clone_size: once
j_call: TRBJ1-5
v_call: TRBV2
cdr3_nt: TGTGCCAGCAGTGAACAGAATAGCAATCAGCCCCAGCATTTT
cdr3_aa: CASSEQNSNQPQHF

d_call: TRBD1
clone_size: NA
j_call: TRBJ2-3
v_call: TRBV13
cdr3_nt: TGTGCCAGCAGCTTAGGATCGACAGGGCGTCTTACAGATACGCAGTATTTT
cdr3_aa: CASSLGSTGRLTDTQYF

d_call: TRBD1
clone_size: NA
j_call: TRBJ1-6
v_call: TRBV5-1
cdr3_nt: TGCGCCAGCAGCTCCTTGGGGACAGCCTCCGCAAAAGCCCTCCACTTT
cdr3_aa: CASSSLGTASAKALHF

d_call: NA
clone_size: NA
j_call: TRBJ2-3
v_call: TRBV12-3/TRBV12-4
cdr3_nt: TGTGCCAGCAGTAAGGGGGCAGATACGCAGTATTTT
cdr3_aa: CASSKGADTQYF

d_call: TRBD1
clone_size: once
j_call: TRBJ1-2
v_call: TRBV28
cdr3_nt: TGTGCCAGCAGTTTACGCGGGGTCGGGACAGGGGGCGATGGCTACACCTTC
cdr3_aa: CASSLRGVGTGGDGYTF

d_call: NA
clone_size: NA
j_call: TRBJ1-1
v_call: TRBV7-2
cdr3_nt: TGTGCCAGCAGCAAACAGGTGGAGAACACTGAAGCTTTCTTT
cdr3_aa: CASSKQVENTEAFF

d_call: TRBD2
clone_size: NA
j_call: TRBJ2-2
v_call: TRBV9
cdr3_nt: TGTGCCAGCAGCGAACGACGTTGGGAGGGAGTCGAGAACACCGGGGAGCTGTTTTTT
cdr3_aa: CASSERRWEGVENTGELFF

d_call: NA
clone_size: NA
j_call: TRBJ2-6
v_call: TRBV18
cdr3_nt: TGTGCCAGCTCATTTTCTCCGTTATTCGGGGCCAACGTCCTGACTTTC
cdr3_aa: CASSFSPLFGANVLTF

d_call: TRBD1
clone_size: NA
j_call: TRBJ1-1
v_call: TRBV27
cdr3_nt: TGTGCCAGCGGCCCCGGGACAGGGAGGCGGACTGAAGCTTTCTTT
cdr3_aa: CASGPGTGRRTEAFF

d_call: NA
clone_size: NA
j_call: TRBJ1-5
v_call: TRBV6-5
cdr3_nt: TGTGCCAGCAGTCCCCGAGAGGGGGAAGTACAGCCCCAGCATTTT
cdr3_aa: CASSPREGEVQPQHF

d_call: NA
clone_size: NA
j_call: TRBJ1-2
v_call: TRBV29-1
cdr3_nt: TGCAGCGTCAAACCTGGGGGGGATGGCTACACCTTC
cdr3_aa: CSVKPGGDGYTF

d_call: NA
clone_size: NA
j_call: TRBJ2-3
v_call: TRBV5-1
cdr3_nt: TGCGCCAGCAGCCCGTCGACAGCCCGGGCAGATACGCAGTATTTT
cdr3_aa: CASSPSTARADTQYF

d_call: TRBD1
clone_size: NA
j_call: TRBJ2-5
v_call: TRBV6-5
cdr3_nt: TGTGCCAGCAGGAGGGACAGGGGGGGGACCCAGTACTTC
cdr3_aa: CASRRDRGGTQYF

d_call: NA
clone_size: NA
j_call: TRBJ2-2
v_call: TRBV12-1
cdr3_nt: TGTGCCAGCAGCTTTGTGATCAGCGGGGAGAACACCGGGGAGCTGTTTTTT
cdr3_aa: CASSFVISGENTGELFF

d_call: NA
clone_size: NA
j_call: TRBJ2-1
v_call: TRBV9
cdr3_nt: TGTGCCAGCAGCGGTAGCTTTAATGAGCAGTTCTTC
cdr3_aa: CASSGSFNEQFF

d_call: NA
clone_size: NA
j_call: TRBJ1-1
v_call: TRBV18
cdr3_nt: TGTGCCAGCTCACCCCCAGGACAAAGAGTTCTCTCTGAAGCTTTCTTT
cdr3_aa: CASSPPGQRVLSEAFF

d_call: TRBD1
clone_size: NA
j_call: TRBJ2-5
v_call: TRBV28
cdr3_nt: TGTGCCAGCAGTCCTCCGGGACAGGGGGCAGGGGAGACCCAGTACTTC
cdr3_aa: CASSPPGQGAGETQYF

d_call: TRBD1
clone_size: NA
j_call: TRBJ1-5
v_call: TRBV2
cdr3_nt: TGTGCCAGCTCACTGGACAGGGGAAATATAGCTCAGCCCCAGCATTTT
cdr3_aa: CASSLDRGNIAQPQHF

d_call: NA
clone_size: NA
j_call: TRBJ1-1
v_call: TRBV12-3/TRBV12-4
cdr3_nt: TGTGCCAGCAGGACAGCATCTTCAAACGAAGCTTTCTTT
cdr3_aa: CASRTASSNEAFF

d_call: NA
clone_size: NA
j_call: TRBJ2-7
v_call: TRBV7-9
cdr3_nt: TGTGCCAGCAGCTTAACAGGAGAATTGCCCTACGAGCAGTACTTC
cdr3_aa: CASSLTGELPYEQYF

d_call: NA
clone_size: NA
j_call: TRBJ1-3
v_call: TRBV7-9
cdr3_nt: TGTGCCAGCAGCTTTGGGGGCGCTCCTGGAAACACCATATATTTT
cdr3_aa: CASSFGGAPGNTIYF

d_call: NA
clone_size: NA
j_call: TRBJ2-1
v_call: TRBV7-2
cdr3_nt: TGTGCCAGCAGCCCTCGCGGGGGCAGATTTAGGGAGCAGTTCTTC
cdr3_aa: CASSPRGGRFREQFF

d_call: NA
clone_size: NA
j_call: TRBJ1-5
v_call: TRBV19
cdr3_nt: TGTGCCAGTAGCAAGGGGCTAAACAATCAGCCCCAGCATTTT
cdr3_aa: CASSKGLNNQPQHF

d_call: TRBD2
clone_size: NA
j_call: TRBJ2-7
v_call: TRBV6-5
cdr3_nt: TGTGCCAGCAGTTACGGGACTAGCGGGACGTTACAGCAGTACTTC
cdr3_aa: CASSYGTSGTLQQYF

d_call: TRBD1
clone_size: NA
j_call: TRBJ1-1
v_call: TRBV28
cdr3_nt: TGTGCCAGCAGTCCTGGGACAGCGAACACTGAAGCTTTCTTT
cdr3_aa: CASSPGTANTEAFF

d_call: TRBD1
clone_size: NA
j_call: TRBJ2-7
v_call: TRBV2
cdr3_nt: TGTGCCAGCAATCCCCCGGGACAGGGTCTCCACGAGCAGTACTTC
cdr3_aa: CASNPPGQGLHEQYF

d_call: NA
clone_size: NA
j_call: TRBJ2-2
v_call: TRBV19
cdr3_nt: TGTGCCAGTAGTATCTCCAGGAACACCGGGGAGCTGTTTTTT
cdr3_aa: CASSISRNTGELFF

d_call: NA
clone_size: NA
j_call: TRBJ1-3
v_call: TRBV5-4
cdr3_nt: TGTGCCAGCAGCTTGGGGTCGGGTACTGGAAACACCATATATTTT
cdr3_aa: CASSLGSGTGNTIYF

d_call: NA
clone_size: few
j_call: TRBJ1-2
v_call: TRBV28
cdr3_nt: TGTGCCAGCAGTTTTACGCGGCCTCCAAACTATGGCTACACCTTC
cdr3_aa: CASSFTRPPNYGYTF

d_call: TRBD1
clone_size: NA
j_call: TRBJ2-6
v_call: TRBV14
cdr3_nt: TGTGCCAGCAGCCCTAAAACAGGGGGCGCACCGTTCTCTGGGGCCAACGTCCTGACTTTC
cdr3_aa: CASSPKTGGAPFSGANVLTF

d_call: TRBD1
clone_size: NA
j_call: TRBJ2-1
v_call: TRBV3-1/TRBV3-2
cdr3_nt: TGTGCCAGCAGCGTGCCCGTTAGGGGGCACTCCTACAATGAGCAGTTCTTC
cdr3_aa: CASSVPVRGHSYNEQFF

d_call: NA
clone_size: NA
j_call: TRBJ1-1
v_call: TRBV3-1/TRBV3-2
cdr3_nt: TGTGCCAGCAGCCAAGATGGGTCTTCGGGTGAAGAAGCTTTCTTT
cdr3_aa: CASSQDGSSGEEAFF

d_call: TRBD1
clone_size: NA
j_call: TRBJ1-2
v_call: TRBV18
cdr3_nt: TGTGCCAGCTCAGAGACCGGGACAGGGAACTATGGCTACACCTTC
cdr3_aa: CASSETGTGNYGYTF

d_call: NA
clone_size: few
j_call: TRBJ2-5
v_call: TRBV18
cdr3_nt: TGTGCCAGCTCACCCGGAGAGACCCAGTACTTC
cdr3_aa: CASSPGETQYF

d_call: NA
clone_size: NA
j_call: TRBJ1-2
v_call: TRBV5-1
cdr3_nt: TGCGCCAGCAGTCCTATCCCAGGAGGTGGCTACACCTTC
cdr3_aa: CASSPIPGGGYTF

d_call: NA
clone_size: NA
j_call: TRBJ1-2
v_call: TRBV29-1
cdr3_nt: TGCAGCGTTGGGTCTGACACCGAAGGTGGCTACACCTTC
cdr3_aa: CSVGSDTEGGYTF

d_call: TRBD2
clone_size: once
j_call: TRBJ2-1
v_call: TRBV13
cdr3_nt: TGTGCCAGCAGCTTAGGGGGTCCTAGCGGGGTCTACGGTGAGCAGTTCTTC
cdr3_aa: CASSLGGPSGVYGEQFF

d_call: NA
clone_size: NA
j_call: TRBJ2-3
v_call: TRBV12-5
cdr3_nt: TGTGCTAGTGGTTTGCACTCAGGGTCCCCCACAGATACGCAGTATTTT
cdr3_aa: CASGLHSGSPTDTQYF

d_call: TRBD2
clone_size: NA
j_call: TRBJ2-1
v_call: TRBV4-1
cdr3_nt: TGCGCCAGCAGCCAAGCCCGACTAGCGGGGGGCCCCTACAATGAGCAGTTCTTC
cdr3_aa: CASSQARLAGGPYNEQFF